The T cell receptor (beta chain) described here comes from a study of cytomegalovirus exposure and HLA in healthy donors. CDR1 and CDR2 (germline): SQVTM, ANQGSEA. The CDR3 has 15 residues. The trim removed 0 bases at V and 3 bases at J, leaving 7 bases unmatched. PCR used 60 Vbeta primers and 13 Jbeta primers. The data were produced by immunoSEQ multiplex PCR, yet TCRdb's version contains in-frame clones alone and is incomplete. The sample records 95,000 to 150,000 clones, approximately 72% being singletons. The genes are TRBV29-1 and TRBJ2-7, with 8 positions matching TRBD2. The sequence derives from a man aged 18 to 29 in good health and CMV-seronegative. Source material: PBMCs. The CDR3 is CSVEDLTSGYYEQYF. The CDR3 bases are TGCAGCGTTGAAGATCTAACTAGCGGTTACTACGAGCAGTACTTC.